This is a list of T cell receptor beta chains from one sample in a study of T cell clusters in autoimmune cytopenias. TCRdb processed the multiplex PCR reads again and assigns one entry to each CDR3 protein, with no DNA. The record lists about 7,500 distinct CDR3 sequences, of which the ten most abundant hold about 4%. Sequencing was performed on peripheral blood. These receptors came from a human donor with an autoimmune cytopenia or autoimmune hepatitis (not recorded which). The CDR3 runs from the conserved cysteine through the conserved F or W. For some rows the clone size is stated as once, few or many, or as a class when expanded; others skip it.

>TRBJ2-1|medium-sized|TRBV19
CASRPPGSHNEQFF
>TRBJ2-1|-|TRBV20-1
CSARGPISGALGDEQFF
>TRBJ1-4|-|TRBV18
CASSPGTGGEEKLFF
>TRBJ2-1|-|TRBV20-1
CSARDQASGGNNEQFF
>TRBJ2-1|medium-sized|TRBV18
CASSVGRDNEQFF
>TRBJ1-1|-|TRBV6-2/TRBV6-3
CASSYPNRGGRTEAFF
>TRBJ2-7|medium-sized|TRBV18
CASSQGLAGAYEQYF
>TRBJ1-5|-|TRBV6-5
CASSGTGSGNQPQHF
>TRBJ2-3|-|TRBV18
CASSPPGAGLGRDTQYF
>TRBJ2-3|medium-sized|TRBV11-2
CASSFSSGAYISTDTQYF
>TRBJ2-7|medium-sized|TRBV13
CASSRGQGSYEQYF
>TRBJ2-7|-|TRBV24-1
CATSTRPGRAYEQYF
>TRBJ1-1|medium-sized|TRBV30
CAWTADVNTEAFF
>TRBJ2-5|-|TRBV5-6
CASSLLSGNRKETQYF
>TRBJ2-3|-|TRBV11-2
CASSARDRGLVKVSSDTQYF
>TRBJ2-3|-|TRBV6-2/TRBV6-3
CATASGGAPDTQYF
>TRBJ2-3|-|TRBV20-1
CSARAPGQGAGTDTQYF
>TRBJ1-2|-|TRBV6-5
CASSYSGRGGGYTF
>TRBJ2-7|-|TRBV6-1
CASSDPSGPFLQGYF
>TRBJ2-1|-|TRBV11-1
CASSLGPTENEQFF
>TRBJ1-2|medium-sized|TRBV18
CASSPDSWYGYTF
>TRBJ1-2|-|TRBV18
CASSLSAGQGLPNYGYTF
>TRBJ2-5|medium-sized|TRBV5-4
CASSRGLAGVQETQYF
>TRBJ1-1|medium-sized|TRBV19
CASSMGQPNTEAFF
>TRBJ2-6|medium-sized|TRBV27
CASSVWTGVSGANVLTF
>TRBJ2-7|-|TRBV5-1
CASSSQGRIEQYF
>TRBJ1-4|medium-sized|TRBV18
CASSPQANEKLFF
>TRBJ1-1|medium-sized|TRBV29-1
CSVVDWPPGRPDTEAFF
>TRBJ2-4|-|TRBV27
CASPLGAKNIQYF
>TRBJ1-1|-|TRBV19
CASSPQSLGRGQEAFF
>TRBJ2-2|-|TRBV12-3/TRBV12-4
CASSQGQGFTGELFF